This is a list of T cell receptor beta chains from one sample in a study of T cells in Graves' hyperthyroidism and ophthalmopathy. TCRdb reprocessed the multiplex PCR reads with MiXCR, giving one entry per CDR3 protein. The table shows 250,000 to 300,000 distinct CDR3 sequences, with roughly 15% occurring only once. The specimen sequenced was blood. These receptors originate from a woman in her twenties or thirties with Graves' hyperthyroidism that later progressed to Graves' ophthalmopathy. Both conserved end residues are part of each CDR3. A D gene is named only where the DNA matches it firmly. Clone size is stated in some rows and not others, as once, few, many or a class when expanded.

J gene: TRBJ2-3
V gene: TRBV7-9
clone size: .
D gene: .
CDR3 protein: CASSNPGGGEDTQYF
CDR3 DNA: TGTGCCAGCAGCAATCCAGGGGGGGGTGAAGATACGCAGTATTTT

J gene: TRBJ2-1
V gene: TRBV11-2
clone size: many
D gene: .
CDR3 protein: CASSPPVDEQFF
CDR3 DNA: TGTGCCAGCAGCCCCCCGGTAGATGAGCAGTTCTTC

J gene: TRBJ2-1
V gene: TRBV6-1
clone size: many
D gene: TRBD2
CDR3 protein: CASRSRLAGVDHNEQFF
CDR3 DNA: TGTGCCAGCAGGAGCCGACTAGCGGGGGTGGACCACAATGAGCAGTTCTTC

J gene: TRBJ2-1
V gene: TRBV28
clone size: .
D gene: TRBD1
CDR3 protein: CASSSAGTGRDEQFF
CDR3 DNA: TGTGCCAGCAGTTCCGCCGGGACAGGTAGGGATGAGCAGTTCTTC

J gene: TRBJ2-6
V gene: TRBV10-3
clone size: few
D gene: .
CDR3 protein: CAISEWGGRILSGANVLTF
CDR3 DNA: TGTGCCATCAGTGAGTGGGGGGGCAGGATTCTTTCTGGGGCCAACGTCCTGACTTTC

J gene: TRBJ2-3
V gene: TRBV7-9
clone size: many
D gene: TRBD2
CDR3 protein: CASSLAGLAGGHTQYF
CDR3 DNA: TGTGCCAGCAGCTTAGCCGGACTAGCGGGAGGACATACGCAGTATTTT

J gene: TRBJ2-5
V gene: TRBV7-2
clone size: many
D gene: .
CDR3 protein: CASSFLSKPQYF
CDR3 DNA: TGTGCCAGCAGCTTTCTAAGTAAGCCCCAGTACTTC

J gene: TRBJ2-1
V gene: TRBV10-3
clone size: .
D gene: .
CDR3 protein: CAISAIGGSRNEQFF
CDR3 DNA: TGTGCCATCAGCGCCATAGGGGGGTCGAGGAATGAGCAGTTCTTC

J gene: TRBJ2-7
V gene: TRBV19
clone size: .
D gene: .
CDR3 protein: CASSTGSGEQYF
CDR3 DNA: TGTGCCAGTAGTACCGGGAGCGGCGAGCAGTACTTC

J gene: TRBJ1-1
V gene: TRBV5-6
clone size: many
D gene: TRBD1
CDR3 protein: CASSLRRTGEIAEAFF
CDR3 DNA: TGTGCCAGCAGCTTGCGCCGGACAGGGGAGATCGCTGAAGCTTTCTTT

J gene: TRBJ2-7
V gene: TRBV18
clone size: .
D gene: .
CDR3 protein: CASSPRVDEQYF
CDR3 DNA: TGTGCCAGCTCACCAAGGGTTGACGAGCAGTACTTC

J gene: TRBJ1-6
V gene: TRBV6-5
clone size: few
D gene: .
CDR3 protein: CASSYGSGAPNSPLHF
CDR3 DNA: TGTGCCAGCAGTTACGGATCAGGGGCCCCCAATTCACCCCTCCACTTT

J gene: TRBJ2-1
V gene: TRBV29-1
clone size: many
D gene: TRBD2
CDR3 protein: CSVEDQREGELNEQFF
CDR3 DNA: TGCAGCGTTGAAGATCAACGGGAGGGCGAGTTGAATGAGCAGTTCTTC

J gene: TRBJ2-5
V gene: TRBV27
clone size: many
D gene: .
CDR3 protein: CASSKAGYSETQYF
CDR3 DNA: TGTGCCAGCAGTAAAGCAGGGTATTCAGAGACCCAGTACTTC

J gene: TRBJ1-1
V gene: TRBV28
clone size: many
D gene: TRBD1
CDR3 protein: CASKPTGANTEAFF
CDR3 DNA: TGTGCCAGCAAACCTACAGGGGCGAACACTGAAGCTTTCTTT

J gene: TRBJ2-1
V gene: TRBV12-3/TRBV12-4
clone size: many
D gene: TRBD2
CDR3 protein: CASSPRTSGRVGEQFF
CDR3 DNA: TGTGCCAGCAGTCCCCGCACTAGCGGGAGGGTCGGTGAGCAGTTCTTC

J gene: TRBJ2-7
V gene: TRBV28
clone size: many
D gene: .
CDR3 protein: CASSGGILYEQYF
CDR3 DNA: TGTGCCAGCAGTGGCGGGATTCTGTACGAGCAGTACTTC

J gene: TRBJ1-5
V gene: TRBV5-1
clone size: many
D gene: TRBD1
CDR3 protein: CASSLTGGSNQPQHF
CDR3 DNA: TGCGCCAGCAGCTTGACAGGGGGTAGCAATCAGCCCCAGCATTTT

J gene: TRBJ2-1
V gene: TRBV28
clone size: .
D gene: TRBD1
CDR3 protein: CASSFGDRAVHEQFF
CDR3 DNA: TGTGCCAGCAGTTTCGGGGACAGGGCAGTCCATGAGCAGTTCTTC

J gene: TRBJ2-1
V gene: TRBV7-7
clone size: .
D gene: .
CDR3 protein: CASSLGGSGLYNEQFF
CDR3 DNA: TGTGCTAGCAGCCTCGGGGGTAGCGGACTTTACAATGAGCAGTTCTTC

J gene: TRBJ1-2
V gene: TRBV30
clone size: .
D gene: TRBD1
CDR3 protein: CAWGDRGLSGYTF
CDR3 DNA: TGTGCCTGGGGGGACAGGGGCTTAAGTGGCTACACCTTC

J gene: TRBJ2-3
V gene: TRBV11-2
clone size: .
D gene: TRBD2
CDR3 protein: CASSPPNGGAADTQYF
CDR3 DNA: TGTGCCAGCTCACCACCAAACGGGGGGGCGGCAGATACGCAGTATTTT

J gene: TRBJ1-2
V gene: TRBV5-5
clone size: many
D gene: .
CDR3 protein: CASSQDTHSYGYTF
CDR3 DNA: TGTGCCAGCAGCCAGGACACGCATAGCTATGGCTACACCTTC

J gene: TRBJ2-1
V gene: TRBV6-5
clone size: .
D gene: .
CDR3 protein: CAGSTNNEQFF
CDR3 DNA: TGTGCCGGCAGTACTAACAATGAGCAGTTCTTC

J gene: TRBJ2-3
V gene: TRBV5-6
clone size: few
D gene: TRBD2
CDR3 protein: CASSLGLAGKNTQYF
CDR3 DNA: TGTGCCAGCAGCTTGGGGCTAGCGGGAAAAAATACGCAGTATTTT

J gene: TRBJ2-5
V gene: TRBV20-1
clone size: many
D gene: .
CDR3 protein: CSALNSRGTYQETQYF
CDR3 DNA: TGCAGTGCTTTAAACTCGAGAGGGACGTACCAAGAGACCCAGTACTTC

J gene: TRBJ2-1
V gene: TRBV6-2/TRBV6-3
clone size: many
D gene: TRBD2
CDR3 protein: CASKTHRTSGRVNEQFF
CDR3 DNA: TGTGCCAGCAAAACTCACCGAACTAGCGGGAGAGTGAATGAGCAGTTCTTC

J gene: TRBJ1-2
V gene: TRBV18
clone size: many
D gene: .
CDR3 protein: CASSPPGNYGYTF
CDR3 DNA: TGTGCCAGCTCACCTCCGGGTAACTATGGCTACACCTTC

J gene: TRBJ1-2
V gene: TRBV15
clone size: .
D gene: TRBD1
CDR3 protein: CATSSVPGQGRYGYTF
CDR3 DNA: TGTGCCACCAGCAGCGTTCCGGGACAGGGGAGGTATGGCTACACCTTC

J gene: TRBJ2-7
V gene: TRBV10-3
clone size: many
D gene: .
CDR3 protein: CAISEPSGVGDEQYF
CDR3 DNA: TGTGCCATCAGTGAGCCCTCAGGGGTAGGGGACGAGCAGTACTTC

J gene: TRBJ2-4
V gene: TRBV28
clone size: few
D gene: .
CDR3 protein: CASIGKNIQYF
CDR3 DNA: TGTGCCAGCATCGGGAAAAACATTCAGTACTTC

J gene: TRBJ2-2
V gene: TRBV5-1
clone size: many
D gene: .
CDR3 protein: CASSLGSSGELFF
CDR3 DNA: TGCGCCAGCAGCTTGGGAAGCTCAGGGGAGCTGTTTTTT

J gene: TRBJ2-7
V gene: TRBV28
clone size: .
D gene: .
CDR3 protein: CASSFSRDSSYDQYF
CDR3 DNA: TGTGCCAGCAGTTTCTCGCGGGACAGCTCCTACGATCAGTACTTC

J gene: TRBJ1-4
V gene: TRBV2
clone size: many
D gene: .
CDR3 protein: CASSEYGSATNEKLFF
CDR3 DNA: TGTGCCAGCAGTGAATACGGATCTGCAACTAATGAAAAACTGTTTTTT

J gene: TRBJ2-3
V gene: TRBV28
clone size: .
D gene: TRBD2
CDR3 protein: CASHSGGFTDTQYF
CDR3 DNA: TGTGCCAGTCATAGCGGGGGGTTCACAGATACGCAGTATTTT

J gene: TRBJ2-7
V gene: TRBV7-2
clone size: many
D gene: .
CDR3 protein: CGSSLGIPGSHEQYF
CDR3 DNA: TGTGGCAGCAGCTTAGGGATCCCGGGGTCCCACGAGCAGTACTTC

J gene: TRBJ2-2
V gene: TRBV24-1
clone size: many
D gene: .
CDR3 protein: CATSDLQGSSPGELFF
CDR3 DNA: TGTGCCACCAGTGACTTACAGGGTTCGTCGCCCGGGGAGCTGTTTTTT

J gene: TRBJ1-2
V gene: TRBV3-1
clone size: many
D gene: .
CDR3 protein: CASSQGQLYGYTF
CDR3 DNA: TGTGCCAGCAGCCAAGGTCAGCTTTATGGCTACACCTTC

J gene: TRBJ2-5
V gene: TRBV19
clone size: .
D gene: .
CDR3 protein: CASSISGLETQYF
CDR3 DNA: TGTGCCAGTAGTATCTCGGGGCTAGAGACCCAGTACTTC

J gene: TRBJ1-5
V gene: TRBV20-1
clone size: many
D gene: .
CDR3 protein: CSAYEIGASNQPQHF
CDR3 DNA: TGCAGTGCGTACGAGATTGGGGCTAGCAATCAGCCCCAGCATTTT

J gene: TRBJ2-5
V gene: TRBV4-1
clone size: many
D gene: .
CDR3 protein: CASSQDGSSRQETQYF
CDR3 DNA: TGCGCCAGCAGCCAAGATGGTTCTAGCCGCCAAGAGACCCAGTACTTC

J gene: TRBJ2-1
V gene: TRBV27
clone size: many
D gene: TRBD2
CDR3 protein: CASSPGTTPGEQFF
CDR3 DNA: TGTGCCAGCAGCCCCGGGACTACCCCCGGTGAGCAGTTCTTC

J gene: TRBJ1-2
V gene: TRBV5-4
clone size: .
D gene: .
CDR3 protein: CASSLESYGYTF
CDR3 DNA: TGTGCCAGCAGCTTGGAGTCCTATGGCTACACCTTC

J gene: TRBJ2-1
V gene: TRBV4-1
clone size: few
D gene: .
CDR3 protein: CASSQGLRGNEQFF
CDR3 DNA: TGCGCCAGCAGCCAAGGGCTGAGAGGGAATGAGCAGTTCTTC

J gene: TRBJ2-7
V gene: TRBV27
clone size: .
D gene: .
CDR3 protein: CASSSGPALSLEQYF
CDR3 DNA: TGTGCCAGCAGTTCAGGCCCGGCTCTCTCCCTCGAGCAGTACTTC

J gene: TRBJ1-4
V gene: TRBV5-1
clone size: .
D gene: .
CDR3 protein: CASSLTGRSTNEKLFF
CDR3 DNA: TGCGCCAGCAGCTTGACAGGCCGCTCAACTAATGAAAAACTGTTTTTT

J gene: TRBJ2-1
V gene: TRBV12-3/TRBV12-4
clone size: many
D gene: TRBD2
CDR3 protein: CASSQLGLAGPWSSYNEQFF
CDR3 DNA: TGTGCCAGCAGCCAACTCGGACTAGCGGGGCCCTGGTCTTCCTACAATGAGCAGTTCTTC

J gene: TRBJ2-2
V gene: TRBV20-1
clone size: .
D gene: TRBD1
CDR3 protein: CSATDRESTGELFF
CDR3 DNA: TGCAGTGCCACCGACAGGGAGAGTACCGGGGAGCTGTTTTTT

J gene: TRBJ1-5
V gene: TRBV6-2/TRBV6-3
clone size: few
D gene: .
CDR3 protein: CAIQDPERNQPQHF
CDR3 DNA: TGTGCCATCCAAGACCCCGAACGGAACCAGCCCCAGCATTTT